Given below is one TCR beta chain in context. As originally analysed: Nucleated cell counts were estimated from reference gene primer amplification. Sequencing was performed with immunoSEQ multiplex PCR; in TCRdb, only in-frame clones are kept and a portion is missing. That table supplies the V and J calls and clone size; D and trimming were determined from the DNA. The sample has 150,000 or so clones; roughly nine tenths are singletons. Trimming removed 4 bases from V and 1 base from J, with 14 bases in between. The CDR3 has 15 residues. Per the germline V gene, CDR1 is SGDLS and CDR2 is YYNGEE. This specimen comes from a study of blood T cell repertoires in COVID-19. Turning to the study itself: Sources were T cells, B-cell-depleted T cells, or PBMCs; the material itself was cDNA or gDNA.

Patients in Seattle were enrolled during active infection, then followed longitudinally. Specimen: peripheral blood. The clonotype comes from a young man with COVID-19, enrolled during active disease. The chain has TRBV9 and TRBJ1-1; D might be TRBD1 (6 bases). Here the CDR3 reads CASSPMGGPNTEAFF. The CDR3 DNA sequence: TGTGCCAGCAGCCCGATGGGGGGGCCGAACACTGAAGCTTTCTTT.